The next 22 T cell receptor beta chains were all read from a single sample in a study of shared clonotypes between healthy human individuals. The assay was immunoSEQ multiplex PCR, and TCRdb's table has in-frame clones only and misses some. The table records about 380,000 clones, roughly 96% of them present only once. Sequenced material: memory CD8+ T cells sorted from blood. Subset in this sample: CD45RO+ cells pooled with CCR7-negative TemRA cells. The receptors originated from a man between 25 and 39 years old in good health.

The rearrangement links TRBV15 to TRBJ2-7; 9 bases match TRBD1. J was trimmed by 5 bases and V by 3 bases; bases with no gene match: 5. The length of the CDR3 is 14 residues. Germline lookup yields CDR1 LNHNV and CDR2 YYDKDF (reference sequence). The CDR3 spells CATSRSGTGNEQYF. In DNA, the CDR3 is TGTGCCACCAGCAGGTCCGGGACAGGGAACGAGCAGTACTTC.

CDR3 sequence reads: CATSVTGKDGELFF. CDR3 nucleotides: TGTGCCACCAGCGTGACAGGGAAGGACGGGGAGCTGTTTTTT. The chain employs TRBV15 and TRBJ2-2, with TRBD1 identical over 7 bases. The J segment lost 7 bases and the V segment lost 5 bases, leaving 7 bases of the junction unmatched. The CDR3 extends over 14 amino acids. The germline V gene has CDR1 LNHNV and CDR2 YYDKDF (reference sequence).

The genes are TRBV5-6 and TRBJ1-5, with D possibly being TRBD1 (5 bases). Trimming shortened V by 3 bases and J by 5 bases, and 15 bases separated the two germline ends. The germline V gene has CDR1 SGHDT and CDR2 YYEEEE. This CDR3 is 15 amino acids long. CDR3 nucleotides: TGTGCCAGCAGCTCCAGGGTGGCAGGACATCAGCCCCAGCATTTT. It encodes CASSSRVAGHQPQHF.

CDR3 nucleotide sequence: TGCAGCGTCCATAGCGGGACCGGCAATGAGCAGTTCTTC. It translates to CSVHSGTGNEQFF. The rearrangement joins TRBV29-1 to TRBJ2-1; 8 bases map to TRBD2. The J segment lost 6 bases and the V segment lost 6 bases, leaving 7 bases of the junction unmatched. The CDR3 length is 13 residues. Germline V gene lookup returns CDR1 SQVTM and CDR2 ANQGSEA.

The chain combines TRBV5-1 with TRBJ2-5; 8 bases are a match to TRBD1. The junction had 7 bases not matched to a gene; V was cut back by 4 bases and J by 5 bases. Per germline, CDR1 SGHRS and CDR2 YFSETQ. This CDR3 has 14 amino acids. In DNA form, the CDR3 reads TGCGCCAGCAGCCCAGGGGGCGCGGGGGAGACCCAGTACTTC. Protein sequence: CASSPGGAGETQYF.

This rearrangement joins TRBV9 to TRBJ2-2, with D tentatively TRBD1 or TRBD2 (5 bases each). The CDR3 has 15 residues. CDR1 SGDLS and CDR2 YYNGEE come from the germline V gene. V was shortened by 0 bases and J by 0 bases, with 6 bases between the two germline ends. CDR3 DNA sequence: TGTGCCAGCAGCGTAGGGGGGTCGAACACCGGGGAGCTGTTTTTT. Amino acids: CASSVGGSNTGELFF.

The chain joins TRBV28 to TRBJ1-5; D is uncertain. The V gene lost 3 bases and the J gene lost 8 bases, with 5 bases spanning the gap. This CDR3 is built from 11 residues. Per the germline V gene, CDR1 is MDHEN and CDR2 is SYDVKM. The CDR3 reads CASSFVEPQHF. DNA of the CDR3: TGTGCCAGCAGTTTTGTGGAGCCCCAGCATTTT.

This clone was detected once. The CDR3 sequence: CAWSVTGYEQYF. Written as DNA, the CDR3 is TGTGCCTGGAGTGTCACGGGCTACGAGCAGTACTTC. The J gene is TRBJ2-7, the V gene TRBV30; D gene uncertain. Trimming shortened V by 0 bases and J by 3 bases, and 6 bases separated the two germline ends. The CDR3 is 12 amino acids. Germline lookup yields CDR1 GTSNPN and CDR2 SVGIG (reference sequence).

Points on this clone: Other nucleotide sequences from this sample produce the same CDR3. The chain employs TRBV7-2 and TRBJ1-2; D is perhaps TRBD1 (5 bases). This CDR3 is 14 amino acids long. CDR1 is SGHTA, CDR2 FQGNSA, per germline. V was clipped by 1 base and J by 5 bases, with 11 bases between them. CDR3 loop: CASSLGTGGYGYTF. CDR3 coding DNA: TGTGCCAGCAGCTTAGGGACGGGGGGATATGGCTACACCTTC. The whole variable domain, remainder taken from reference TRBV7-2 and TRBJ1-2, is GAGVSQSPSNKVTEKGKDVELRCDPISGHTALYWYRQSLGQGLEFLIYFQGNSAPDKSGLPSDRFSAERTGGSVSTLTIQRTQQEDSAVYLCASSLGTGGYGYTFGSGTRLTVV.

CDR3: CASSLDRDRANQPQHF. The CDR3 DNA is TGTGCCAGCAGCTTGGACCGGGACAGGGCAAATCAGCCCCAGCATTTT. This sequence joins TRBV5-5 and TRBJ1-5; 9 nucleotides agree with TRBD1. The CDR3 is made up of 16 amino acids. The V and J ends lost 0 bases and 4 bases, in that order; junction bases with no gene match: 5. Germline CDR1 reads SGHKS; CDR2 reads YYEKEE (reference sequence).

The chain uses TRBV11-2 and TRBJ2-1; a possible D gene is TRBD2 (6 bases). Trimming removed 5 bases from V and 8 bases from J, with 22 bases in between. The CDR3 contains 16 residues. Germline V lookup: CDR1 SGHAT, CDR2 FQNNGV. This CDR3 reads CASSPGGRGVGDEQFF. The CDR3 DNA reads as TGTGCCAGCAGCCCCGGGGGAAGAGGAGTAGGCGATGAGCAGTTCTTC.

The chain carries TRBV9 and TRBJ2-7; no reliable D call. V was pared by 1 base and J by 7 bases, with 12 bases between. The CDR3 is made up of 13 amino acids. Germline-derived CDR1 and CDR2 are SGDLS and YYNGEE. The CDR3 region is CASSVTPFNEQYF. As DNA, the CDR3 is TGTGCCAGCAGCGTAACCCCTTTCAATGAGCAGTACTTC. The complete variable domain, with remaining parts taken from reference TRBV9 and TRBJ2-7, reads DSGVTQTPKHLITATGQRVTLRCSPRSGDLSVYWYQQSLDQGLQFLIQYYNGEERAKGNILERFSAQQFPDLHSELNLSSLELGDSALYFCASSVTPFNEQYFGPGTRLTVT.

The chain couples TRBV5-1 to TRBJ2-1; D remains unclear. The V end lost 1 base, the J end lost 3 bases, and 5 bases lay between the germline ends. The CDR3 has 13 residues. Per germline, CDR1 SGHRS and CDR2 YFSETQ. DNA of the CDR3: TGCGCCAGCAGCTTGTACGTCTACAATGAGCAGTTCTTC. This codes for CASSLYVYNEQFF.

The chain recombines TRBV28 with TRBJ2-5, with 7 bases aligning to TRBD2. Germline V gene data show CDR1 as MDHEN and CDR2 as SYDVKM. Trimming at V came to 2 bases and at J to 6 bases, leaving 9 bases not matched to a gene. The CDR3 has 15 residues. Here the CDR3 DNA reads TGTGCCAGCAGTTTAGCGACTACTAGCGTAAAGACCCAGTACTTC. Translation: CASSLATTSVKTQYF.

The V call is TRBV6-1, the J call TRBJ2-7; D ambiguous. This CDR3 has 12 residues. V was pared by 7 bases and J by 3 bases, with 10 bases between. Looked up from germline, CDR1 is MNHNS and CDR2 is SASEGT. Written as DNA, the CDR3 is TGTGCCAGCATAAGTTCCTTCTACGAGCAGTACTTC. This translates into CASISSFYEQYF.

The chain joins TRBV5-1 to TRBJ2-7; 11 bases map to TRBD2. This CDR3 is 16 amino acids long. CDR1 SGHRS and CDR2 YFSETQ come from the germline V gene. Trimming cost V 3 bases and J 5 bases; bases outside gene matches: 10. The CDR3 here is CASSSIAGGAGDEQYF. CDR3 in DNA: TGCGCCAGCAGCTCCATAGCGGGAGGGGCCGGGGACGAGCAGTACTTC.

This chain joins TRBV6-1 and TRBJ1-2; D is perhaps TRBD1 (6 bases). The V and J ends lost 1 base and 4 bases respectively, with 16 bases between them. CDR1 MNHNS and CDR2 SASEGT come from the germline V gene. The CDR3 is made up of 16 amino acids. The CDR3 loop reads CASSEVATGKGYGYTF. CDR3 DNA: TGTGCCAGCAGTGAAGTTGCCACAGGGAAGGGCTATGGCTACACCTTC.

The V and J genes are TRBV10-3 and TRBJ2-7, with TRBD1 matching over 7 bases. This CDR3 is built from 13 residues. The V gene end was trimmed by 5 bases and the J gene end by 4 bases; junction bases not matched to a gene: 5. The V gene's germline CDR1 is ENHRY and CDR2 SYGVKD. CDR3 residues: CAISSTGVYEQYF. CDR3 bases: TGTGCCATCAGTTCAACAGGGGTTTACGAGCAGTACTTC.

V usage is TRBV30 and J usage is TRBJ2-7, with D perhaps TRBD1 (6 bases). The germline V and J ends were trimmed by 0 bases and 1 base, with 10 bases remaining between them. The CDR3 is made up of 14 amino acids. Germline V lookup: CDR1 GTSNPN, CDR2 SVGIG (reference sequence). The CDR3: CAWSVNTGSYEQYF. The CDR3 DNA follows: TGTGCCTGGAGTGTAAACACAGGGTCCTACGAGCAGTACTTC.

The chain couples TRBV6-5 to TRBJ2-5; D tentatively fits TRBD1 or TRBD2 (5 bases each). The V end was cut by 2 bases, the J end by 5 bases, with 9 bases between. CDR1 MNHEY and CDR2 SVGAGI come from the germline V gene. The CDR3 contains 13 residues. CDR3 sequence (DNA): TGTGCCAGCAGTTACGGGGACGGGGAGACCCAGTACTTC. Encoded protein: CASSYGDGETQYF.

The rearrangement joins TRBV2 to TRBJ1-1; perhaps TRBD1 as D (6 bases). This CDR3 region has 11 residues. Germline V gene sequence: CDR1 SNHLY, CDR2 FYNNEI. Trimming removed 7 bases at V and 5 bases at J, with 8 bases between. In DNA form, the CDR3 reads TGTGCCAGCACCAGGGGAACTGAAGCTTTCTTT. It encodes CASTRGTEAFF.

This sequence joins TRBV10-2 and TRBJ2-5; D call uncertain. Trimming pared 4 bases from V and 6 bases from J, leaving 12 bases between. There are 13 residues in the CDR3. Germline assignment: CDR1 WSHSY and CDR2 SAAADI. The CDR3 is CASSGWVGQTQYF. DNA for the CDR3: TGCGCCAGCAGTGGTTGGGTAGGACAGACCCAGTACTTC.